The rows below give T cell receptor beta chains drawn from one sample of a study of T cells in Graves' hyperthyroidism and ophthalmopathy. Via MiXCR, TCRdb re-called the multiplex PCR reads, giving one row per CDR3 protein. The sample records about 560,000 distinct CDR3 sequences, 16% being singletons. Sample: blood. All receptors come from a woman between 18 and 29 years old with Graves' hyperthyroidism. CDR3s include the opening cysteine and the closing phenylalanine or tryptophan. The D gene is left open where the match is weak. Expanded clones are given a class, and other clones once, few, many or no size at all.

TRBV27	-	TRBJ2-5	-	TGTGCCAGCAGTCCTCAATCTAAAGAGACCCAGTACTTC	CASSPQSKETQYF
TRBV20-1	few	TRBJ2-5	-	TGCAGTGCTAAAGAGGGGGGGGGGGGGCCAGAGACCCAGTACTTC	CSAKEGGGGPETQYF
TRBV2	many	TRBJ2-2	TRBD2	TGTGCCAGCAAAACTAGCGGGAGTGGGGGTGACACCGGGGAGCTGTTTTTT	CASKTSGSGGDTGELFF
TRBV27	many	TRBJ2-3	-	TGTGCCAGCAGTCAGGGACGGGCAGGGGCCACAGATACGCAGTATTTT	CASSQGRAGATDTQYF
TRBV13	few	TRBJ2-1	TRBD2	TGTGCCAGCAGCTTCGGTCAAGCGGGGGGGTACAATGAGCAGTTCTTC	CASSFGQAGGYNEQFF
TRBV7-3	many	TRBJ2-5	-	TGTGCCAGCAGCCCCGGGTTGGGAGCTCGATATAGCCCGAGTCAAGAGACCCAGTACTTC	CASSPGLGARYSPSQETQYF
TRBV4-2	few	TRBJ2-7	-	TGTGCCAGCAGCCAAGATGGGGGCGCGAGCGAGCAGTACTTC	CASSQDGGASEQYF
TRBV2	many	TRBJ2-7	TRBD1	TGTGCCAGCAGTGAAACCGGGACAGGGAGCTACGAGCAGTACTTC	CASSETGTGSYEQYF
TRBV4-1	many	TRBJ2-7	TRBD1	TGCGCCAGCAGCCAAGATGGGACAGGCTCCTACGAGCAGTACTTC	CASSQDGTGSYEQYF
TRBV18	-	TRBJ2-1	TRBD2	TGTGCCAGCTCGCCCTTCTTAGCGGGAGGAAATACAATGGAGCAGTTCTTC	CASSPFLAGGNTMEQFF
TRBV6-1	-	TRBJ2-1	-	TGTGCCAGTTGCCGTCTTACCCGGTACAATGAGCAGTTCTTC	CASCRLTRYNEQFF
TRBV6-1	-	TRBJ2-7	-	TGTGCCAGCAGTGACCCCCATCCCTACGAGCAGTACTTC	CASSDPHPYEQYF
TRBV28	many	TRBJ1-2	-	TGTGCCAGCAGTTTATACAGAGCTAACTATGGCTACACCTTC	CASSLYRANYGYTF
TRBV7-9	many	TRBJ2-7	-	TGTGCCAGCAGCTTAGAGACAGAGACCTACGAGCAGTACTTC	CASSLETETYEQYF
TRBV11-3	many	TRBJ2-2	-	TGTGCCAGCAGTTTAAAGGGGACCGGGGAGCTGTTTTTT	CASSLKGTGELFF
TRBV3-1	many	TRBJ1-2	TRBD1	TGTGCCAGCAGCCAATCTGGGGGACAGCCTGGCTACACCTTC	CASSQSGGQPGYTF
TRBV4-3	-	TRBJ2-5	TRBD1	TGCGCCAGCAGCCGAGGGTCCGGGACAGGGTTAGAGACCCAGTACTTC	CASSRGSGTGLETQYF
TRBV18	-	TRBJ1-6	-	TGTGCCAGCTCGTCAACCCCCGGCTCCCCCTATAATTCACCCCTCCACTTT	CASSSTPGSPYNSPLHF
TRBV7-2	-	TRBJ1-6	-	TGTGCCAGCAGCTGGCAGGGGACGAATTCACCCCTCCACTTT	CASSWQGTNSPLHF
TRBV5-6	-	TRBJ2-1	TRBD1	TGTGCCAGCAGCTCCCGGACAGGGGTATCCTACAATGAGCAGTTCTTC	CASSSRTGVSYNEQFF
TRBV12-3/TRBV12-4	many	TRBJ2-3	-	TGTGCCAGCGGAACCAAAGCAACGCAGTATTTT	CASGTKATQYF
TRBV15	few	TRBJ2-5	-	TGTGCCACCAGCAGAGAGCCAGGGAAAGAGACCCAGTACTTC	CATSREPGKETQYF
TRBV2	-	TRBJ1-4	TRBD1	TGTGCCAGCAGTTGGGACAGCCCAACTAATGAAGAACTGTTTTTT	CASSWDSPTNEELFF
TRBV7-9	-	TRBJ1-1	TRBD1	TGTGCCAGCAGCTCCTGGACAGGCCTGAACACTGAAGCTTTCTTT	CASSSWTGLNTEAFF
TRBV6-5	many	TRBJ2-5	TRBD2	TGTGCCAGCAGTTACGGGCTAGCGGGTCAAGAGACCCAGTACTTC	CASSYGLAGQETQYF
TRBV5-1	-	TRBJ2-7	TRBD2	TGCGCCAGCAGCTTGGTGGGGACTAGGCGGGGTGAGCAGTACTTC	CASSLVGTRRGEQYF
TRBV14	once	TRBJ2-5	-	TGTGCCAGCAGCCAACCCCCACAGGCACCACAAGAGACCCAGTACTTC	CASSQPPQAPQETQYF
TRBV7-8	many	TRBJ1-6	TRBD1	TGTGCCAGCAGCTTAGCGGGACAGCTTTCTTCACCCCTCCACTTT	CASSLAGQLSSPLHF
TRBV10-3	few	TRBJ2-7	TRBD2	TGTGCCATCAGTGACACGGCGGGAGGACCACCCTACGAGCAGTACTTC	CAISDTAGGPPYEQYF
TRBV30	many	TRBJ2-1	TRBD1	TGTGCCTGGAGTGGAGGGACAGGGAACAATGAGCAGTTCTTC	CAWSGGTGNNEQFF
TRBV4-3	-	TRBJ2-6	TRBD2	TGCGCCAGCAGCCTCACCTCCGGGGGGACTGGGGCCAACGTCCTGACTTTC	CASSLTSGGTGANVLTF
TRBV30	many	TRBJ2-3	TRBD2	TGTGCCTGGAGCGCGGGACTAGCGGGAGGCCCAGATACGCAGTATTTT	CAWSAGLAGGPDTQYF
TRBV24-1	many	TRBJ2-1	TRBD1	TGTGCCACCAGTGGTCACACGCCAGGGGGCCCCTACAATGAGCAGTTCTTC	CATSGHTPGGPYNEQFF
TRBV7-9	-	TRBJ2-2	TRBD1	TGTGCCAGCAGCCATTTAGGACAGGAAGACACCGGGGAGCTGTTTTTT	CASSHLGQEDTGELFF
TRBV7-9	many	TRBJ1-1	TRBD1	TGTGCCAGCAGCAAATCTTCAGGGGGCGGCACTGAAGCTTTCTTT	CASSKSSGGGTEAFF
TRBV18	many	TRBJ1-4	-	TGTGCCAGCTCACAAGTCTTAACTAATGAAAAACTGTTTTTT	CASSQVLTNEKLFF
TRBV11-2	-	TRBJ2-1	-	TGTGCCAGCAGCCATCCAAACGGGAATGAGCAGTTCTTC	CASSHPNGNEQFF
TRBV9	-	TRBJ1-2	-	TGTGCCAGCAGCGTAGTGGTGGGAAACTATGGCTACACCTTC	CASSVVVGNYGYTF